The TCR beta chain under discussion was sequenced for a study of beta chain features in type 1 diabetes. Study-wide background: The number of sorted cells examined across all samples was fewer than 110,000,000.

The CDR3 totals 14 residues. With 0 bases removed from V and 2 bases from J, the gap between germline ends came to 6 bases. Per the germline V gene, CDR1 is SGHRS and CDR2 is YFSETQ. Purity exceeded 98% in all sorted populations. cDNA synthesis used the whole RNA isolate, giving expressed TCRB sequences. Produced via immunoSEQ multiplex PCR; TCRdb's table is partial and in-frame only. The data show 350,000 to 450,000 clones, with about 15% seen just once and approximately 0.019% held by the top ten. The rearrangement joins TRBV5-1 to TRBJ2-1; perhaps TRBD2 as D (6 bases). Sequenced: naive CD4+ T cells from blood. The clonotype comes from a woman between 18 and 29 years old in good health. CDR3 sequence: CASSLASAYNEQFF. The CDR3 DNA is TGCGCCAGCAGCTTGGCTAGCGCCTACAATGAGCAGTTCTTC. The full variable domain, its missing parts supplied by reference TRBV5-1 and TRBJ2-1, is KAGVTQTPRYLIKTRGQQVTLSCSPISGHRSVSWYQQTPGQGLQFLFEYFSETQRNKGNFPGRFSGRQFSNSRSEMNVSTLELGDSALYLCASSLASAYNEQFFGPGTRLTVL.